The clone carrying this T cell receptor (beta chain) was seen only once. These data belong to a study of blood T cell repertoires in COVID-19. Generated by immunoSEQ multiplex PCR, the TCRdb table keeps only in-frame clones and is missing some. The sample contains roughly 120,000 clones, about nine tenths of which appear only once. V shed 1 base and J shed 2 bases, with 13 bases lying between them. The germline gives CDR1 SGHNT, CDR2 YYREEE (reference sequence). CDR3 size: 15 residues. The receptor's source is a human donor with active COVID-19. The donor label of this sample is uncertain. The chain employs TRBV5-4 and TRBJ2-7; weak D call: TRBD1 (5 bases). The specimen was peripheral blood. The CDR3 DNA reads as TGTGCCAGCAGCTTGTCCCAGGGATTTGCCTACGAGCAGTACTTC. It yields the protein CASSLSQGFAYEQYF.